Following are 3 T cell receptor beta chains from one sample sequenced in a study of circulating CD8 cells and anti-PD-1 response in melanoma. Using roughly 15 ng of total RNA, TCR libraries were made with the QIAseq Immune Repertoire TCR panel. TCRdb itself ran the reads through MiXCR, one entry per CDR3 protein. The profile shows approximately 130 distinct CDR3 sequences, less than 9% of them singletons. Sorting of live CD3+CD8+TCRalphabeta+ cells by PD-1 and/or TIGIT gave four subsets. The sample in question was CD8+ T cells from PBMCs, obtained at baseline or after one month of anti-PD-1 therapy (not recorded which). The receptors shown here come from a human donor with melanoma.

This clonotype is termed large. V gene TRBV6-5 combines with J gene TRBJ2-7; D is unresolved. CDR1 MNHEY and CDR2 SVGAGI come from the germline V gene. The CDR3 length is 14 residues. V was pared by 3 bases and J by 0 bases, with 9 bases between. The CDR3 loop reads CASSYGSSSYEQYF. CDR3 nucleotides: TGTGCCAGCAGTTATGGCAGTAGCTCCTACGAGCAGTACTTC.

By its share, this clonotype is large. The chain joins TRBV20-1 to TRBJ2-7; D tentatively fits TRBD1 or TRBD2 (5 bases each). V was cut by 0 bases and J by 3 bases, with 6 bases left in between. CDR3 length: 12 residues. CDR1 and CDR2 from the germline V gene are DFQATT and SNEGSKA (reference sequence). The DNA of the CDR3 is TGCAGTGCTAGAGAGGGGGACTACGAGCAGTACTTC. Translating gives CSAREGDYEQYF.

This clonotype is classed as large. The CDR3 is CASSLAGAYNEQFF. Written as DNA, the CDR3 is TGTGCCAGCAGTTTGGCAGGGGCCTACAATGAGCAGTTCTTC. The rearrangement uses TRBV27 and TRBJ2-1; perhaps TRBD1 as D (6 bases). V lost 3 bases to trimming and J lost 2 bases, with 8 bases between them. Per the germline V gene, CDR1 is MNHEY and CDR2 is SMNVEV (reference sequence). This CDR3 is 14 amino acids long.